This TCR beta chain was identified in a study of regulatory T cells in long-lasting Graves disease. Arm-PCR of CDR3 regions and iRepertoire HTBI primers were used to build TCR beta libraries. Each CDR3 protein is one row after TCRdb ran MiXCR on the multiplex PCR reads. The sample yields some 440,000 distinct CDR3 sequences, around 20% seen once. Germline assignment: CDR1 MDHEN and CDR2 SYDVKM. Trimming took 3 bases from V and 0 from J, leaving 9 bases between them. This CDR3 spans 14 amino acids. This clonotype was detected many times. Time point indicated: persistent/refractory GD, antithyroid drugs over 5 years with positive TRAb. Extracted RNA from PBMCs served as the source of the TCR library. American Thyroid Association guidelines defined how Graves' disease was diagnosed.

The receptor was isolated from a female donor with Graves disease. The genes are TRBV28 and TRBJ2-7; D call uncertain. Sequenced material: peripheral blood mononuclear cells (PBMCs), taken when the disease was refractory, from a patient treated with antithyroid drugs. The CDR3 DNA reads TGTGCCAGCAGTTTCTTAAGGAGCTCCTACGAGCAGTACTTC. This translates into CASSFLRSSYEQYF. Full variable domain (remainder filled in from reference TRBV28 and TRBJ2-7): DVKVTQSSRYLVKRTGEKVFLECVQDMDHENMFWYRQDPGLGLRLIYFSYDVKMKEKGDIPEGYSVSREKKERFSLILESASTNQTSMYLCASSFLRSSYEQYFGPGTRLTVT.